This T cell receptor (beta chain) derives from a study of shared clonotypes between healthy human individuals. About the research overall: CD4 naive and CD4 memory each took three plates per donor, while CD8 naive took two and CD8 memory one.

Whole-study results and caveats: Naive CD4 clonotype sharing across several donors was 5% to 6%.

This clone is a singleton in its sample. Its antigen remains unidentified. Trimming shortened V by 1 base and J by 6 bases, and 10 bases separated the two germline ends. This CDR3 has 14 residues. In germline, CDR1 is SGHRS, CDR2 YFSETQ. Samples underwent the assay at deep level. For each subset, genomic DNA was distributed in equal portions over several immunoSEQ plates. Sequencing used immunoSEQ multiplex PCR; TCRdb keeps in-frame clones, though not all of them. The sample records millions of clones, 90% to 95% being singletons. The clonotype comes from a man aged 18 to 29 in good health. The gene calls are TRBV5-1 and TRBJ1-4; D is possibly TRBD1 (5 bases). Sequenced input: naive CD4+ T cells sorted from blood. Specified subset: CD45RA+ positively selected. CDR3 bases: TGCGCCAGCAGCTTGTCGCAGGGATATGAAAAACTGTTTTTT. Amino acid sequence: CASSLSQGYEKLFF.